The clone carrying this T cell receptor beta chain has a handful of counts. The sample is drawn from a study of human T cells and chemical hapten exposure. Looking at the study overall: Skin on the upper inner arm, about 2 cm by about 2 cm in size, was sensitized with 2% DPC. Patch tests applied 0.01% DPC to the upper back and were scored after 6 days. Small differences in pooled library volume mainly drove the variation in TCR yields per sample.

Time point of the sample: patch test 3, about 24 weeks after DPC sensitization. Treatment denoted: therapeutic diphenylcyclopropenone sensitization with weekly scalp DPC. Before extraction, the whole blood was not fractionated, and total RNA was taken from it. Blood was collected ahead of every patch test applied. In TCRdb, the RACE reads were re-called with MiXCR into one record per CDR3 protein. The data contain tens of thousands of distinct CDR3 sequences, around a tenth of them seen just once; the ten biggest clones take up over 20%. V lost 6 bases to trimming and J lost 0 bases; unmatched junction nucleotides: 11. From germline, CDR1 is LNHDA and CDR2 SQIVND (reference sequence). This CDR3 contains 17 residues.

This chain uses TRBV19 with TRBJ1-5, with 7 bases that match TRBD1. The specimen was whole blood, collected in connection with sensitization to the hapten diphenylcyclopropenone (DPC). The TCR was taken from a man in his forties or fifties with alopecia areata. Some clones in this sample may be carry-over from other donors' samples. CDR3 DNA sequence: TGTGCCAGTAGGCGAGGAAGGGGGCTCTTTAGCAATCAGCCCCAGCATTTT. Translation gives CASRRGRGLFSNQPQHF.